This paragraph covers one T cell receptor beta chain sequence. The data stem from a study of OX40 agonist ivuxolimab in advanced cancers. Here immunoSEQ multiplex PCR was the method, and the copy in TCRdb shows in-frame clones only, minus some. Among over 90,000 clones listed, around 89% were seen once. The TCR comes from an adult with an advanced solid tumor such as melanoma, head and neck, liver or kidney cancer. The material was CD4+ or CD8+ T cells sorted from blood, obtained in a trial of the OX40 agonist ivuxolimab.

CDR3 nucleotides: TGCGCCAGCAGCTTACCCGTTGTAGATACGCAGTATTTT. Translating it yields CASSLPVVDTQYF. J is TRBJ2-3 and V is TRBV5-1; D unclear. V was shortened by 2 bases and J by 5 bases, with 9 bases between the two germline ends. Germline CDR1 reads SGHRS; CDR2 reads YFSETQ. The CDR3 consists of 13 residues.